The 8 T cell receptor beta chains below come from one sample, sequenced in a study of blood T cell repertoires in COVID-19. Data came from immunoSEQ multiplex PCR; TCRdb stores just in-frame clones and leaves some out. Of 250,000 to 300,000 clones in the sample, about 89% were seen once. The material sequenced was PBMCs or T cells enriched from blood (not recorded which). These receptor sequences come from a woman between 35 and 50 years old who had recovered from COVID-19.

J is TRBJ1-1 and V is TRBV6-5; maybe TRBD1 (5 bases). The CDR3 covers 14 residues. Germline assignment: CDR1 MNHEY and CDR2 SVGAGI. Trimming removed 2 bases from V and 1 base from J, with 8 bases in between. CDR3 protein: CASSYDSRNTEAFF. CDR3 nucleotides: TGTGCCAGCAGTTACGACAGCCGGAACACTGAAGCTTTCTTT.

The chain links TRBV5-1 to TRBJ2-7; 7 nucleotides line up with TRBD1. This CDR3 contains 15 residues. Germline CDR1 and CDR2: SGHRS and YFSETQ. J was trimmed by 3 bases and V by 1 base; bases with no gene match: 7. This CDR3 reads CASSLTGQDHYEQYF. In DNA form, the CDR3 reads TGCGCCAGCAGCTTGACAGGACAGGATCACTACGAGCAGTACTTC.

CDR3 in amino acids: CASSLGTQIRTDTQYF. In DNA form, the CDR3 reads TGTGCCAGCAGCTTGGGGACACAGATACGCACAGATACGCAGTATTTT. The chain carries TRBV5-8 and TRBJ2-3; the D gene is possibly TRBD1 (5 bases). CDR3 size: 16 residues. The V end lost 0 bases, the J end lost 1 base, and 12 bases lay between the germline ends. Germline lookup yields CDR1 SGHTS and CDR2 YDEGEE.

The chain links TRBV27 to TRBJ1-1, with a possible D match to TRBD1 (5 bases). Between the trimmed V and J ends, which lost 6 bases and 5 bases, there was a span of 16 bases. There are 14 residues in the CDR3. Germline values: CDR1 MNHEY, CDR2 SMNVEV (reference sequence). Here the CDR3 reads CASRGAGVRTEAFF. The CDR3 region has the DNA TGTGCCAGCAGGGGAGCGGGGGTCAGGACTGAAGCTTTCTTT.

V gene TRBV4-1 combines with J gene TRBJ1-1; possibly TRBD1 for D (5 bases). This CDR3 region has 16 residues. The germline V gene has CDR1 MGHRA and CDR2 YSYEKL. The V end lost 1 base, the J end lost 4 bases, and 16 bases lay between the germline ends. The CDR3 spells CASSQGRRGGGTEAFF. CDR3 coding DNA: TGCGCCAGCAGCCAAGGGAGACGGGGGGGAGGCACTGAAGCTTTCTTT.

This CDR3 reads CSARRGGAFF. The CDR3 coding sequence is TGCAGTGCTCGACGGGGGGGGGCTTTCTTT. The chain links TRBV20-1 to TRBJ1-1; the D gene is possibly TRBD1 (5 bases). The CDR3 has 10 residues. Germline CDR1 DFQATT, CDR2 SNEGSKA (reference sequence). V lost 5 bases and J 11 bases, leaving 12 bases between the germline ends.

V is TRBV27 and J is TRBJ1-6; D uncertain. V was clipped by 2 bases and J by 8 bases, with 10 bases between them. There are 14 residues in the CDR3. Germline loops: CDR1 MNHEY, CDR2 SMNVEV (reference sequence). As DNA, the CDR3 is TGTGCCAGCAGTTTAGACACGTCCGATTCACCCCTCCACTTT. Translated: CASSLDTSDSPLHF.

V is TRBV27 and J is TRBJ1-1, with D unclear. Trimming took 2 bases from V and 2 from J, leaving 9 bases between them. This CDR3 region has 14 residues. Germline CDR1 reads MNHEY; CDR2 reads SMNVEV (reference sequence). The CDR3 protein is CASSLATPNTEAFF. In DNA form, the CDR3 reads TGTGCCAGCAGTTTAGCAACACCCAACACTGAAGCTTTCTTT.